The clone carrying this T cell receptor beta chain was recorded a few times. From germline, CDR1 is LNHDA and CDR2 SQIVND (reference sequence). V was cut by 8 bases and J by 1 base, with 16 bases left in between. The CDR3 runs to 15 residues. Orbital computed tomography, thyroid ultrasound, serum thyroxine and TRAb, and clinical symptoms together informed the diagnoses. The sample is drawn from a study of T cells in Graves' hyperthyroidism and ophthalmopathy. Study background: Blood was drawn when the patient was first diagnosed and still untreated.

Using RNA transcripts as the source, TCR beta CDR3 regions were amplified. First-round RT-PCR targeting the TCR CDR3 was performed with the HTBI primer set. TCRdb analysed the multiplex PCR reads with MiXCR anew, one entry per CDR3 protein. In the table there are roughly 600,000 distinct CDR3 sequences, 14% of which are singletons. The specimen was blood. The source is a woman aged 45-65 years with Graves' ophthalmopathy. V gene TRBV19 combines with J gene TRBJ2-3; a weak D match, TRBD1 (6 bases). In DNA, the CDR3 is TGTGCCAGTCATCTAACAGGGTGGGGCACAGATACGCAGTATTTT. It translates to CASHLTGWGTDTQYF.